This T cell receptor (beta chain) is from a study of cytomegalovirus exposure and HLA in healthy donors. In germline, CDR1 is SGHAT, CDR2 FQNNGV. The CDR3 covers 16 residues. V gave up 2 bases and J gave up 1 base; unmatched junction bases: 4. The PCR contained 60 Vbeta and 13 Jbeta primers. Sequencing was performed with immunoSEQ multiplex PCR; in TCRdb, only in-frame clones are kept and a portion is missing. The sample carries 150,000 or so clones, more than 75% recorded once. This TCR derives from a woman in her thirties or forties in good health and CMV-seropositive. The V gene is TRBV11-2, the J gene TRBJ2-2; 7 bases fit TRBD1. The specimen sequenced was PBMCs. Here the CDR3 DNA reads TGTGCCAGCAGCTTACCCGGACAGGTGAACACCGGGGAGCTGTTTTTT. Protein sequence: CASSLPGQVNTGELFF.